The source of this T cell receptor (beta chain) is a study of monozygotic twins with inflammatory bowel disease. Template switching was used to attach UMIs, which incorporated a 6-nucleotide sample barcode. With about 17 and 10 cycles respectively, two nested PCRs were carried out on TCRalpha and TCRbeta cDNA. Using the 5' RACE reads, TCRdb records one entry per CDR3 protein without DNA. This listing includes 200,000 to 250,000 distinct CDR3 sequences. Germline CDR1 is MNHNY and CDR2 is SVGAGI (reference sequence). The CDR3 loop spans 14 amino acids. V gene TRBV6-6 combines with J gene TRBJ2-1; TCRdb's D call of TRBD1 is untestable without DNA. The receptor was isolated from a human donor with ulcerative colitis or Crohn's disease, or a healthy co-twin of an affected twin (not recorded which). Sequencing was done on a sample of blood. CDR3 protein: CASSSTGVANEQFF.